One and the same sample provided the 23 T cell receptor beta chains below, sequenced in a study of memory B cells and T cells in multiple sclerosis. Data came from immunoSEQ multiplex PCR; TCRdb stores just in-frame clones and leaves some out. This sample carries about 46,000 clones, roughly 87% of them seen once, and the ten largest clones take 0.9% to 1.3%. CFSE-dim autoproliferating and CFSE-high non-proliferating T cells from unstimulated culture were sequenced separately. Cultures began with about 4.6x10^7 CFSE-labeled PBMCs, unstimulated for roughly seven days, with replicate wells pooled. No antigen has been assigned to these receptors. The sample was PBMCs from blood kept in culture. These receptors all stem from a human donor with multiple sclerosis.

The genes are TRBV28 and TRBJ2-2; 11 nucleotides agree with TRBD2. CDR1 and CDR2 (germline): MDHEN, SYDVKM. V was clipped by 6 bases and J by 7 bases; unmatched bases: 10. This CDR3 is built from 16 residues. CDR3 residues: CASSTLAGDSIGELFF. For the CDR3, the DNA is TGTGCCAGCAGCACACTAGCGGGGGATAGTATCGGGGAGCTGTTTTTT. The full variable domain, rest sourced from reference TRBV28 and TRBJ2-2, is DVKVTQSSRYLVKRTGEKVFLECVQDMDHENMFWYRQDPGLGLRLIYFSYDVKMKEKGDIPEGYSVSREKKERFSLILESASTNQTSMYLCASSTLAGDSIGELFFGEGSRLTVL.

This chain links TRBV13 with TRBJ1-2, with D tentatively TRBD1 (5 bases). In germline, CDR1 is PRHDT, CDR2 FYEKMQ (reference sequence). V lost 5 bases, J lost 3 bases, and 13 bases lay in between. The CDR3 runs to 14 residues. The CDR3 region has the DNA TGTGCCAGCAGCCGCACGGACATCTACTATGGCTACACCTTC. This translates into CASSRTDIYYGYTF.

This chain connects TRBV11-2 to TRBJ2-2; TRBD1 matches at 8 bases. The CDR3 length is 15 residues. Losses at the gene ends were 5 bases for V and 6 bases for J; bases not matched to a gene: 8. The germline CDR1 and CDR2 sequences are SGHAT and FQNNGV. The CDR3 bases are TGTGCCAGCAGCCCGTGGACAGGGAGGCCCGGGGAGCTGTTTTTT. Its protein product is CASSPWTGRPGELFF.

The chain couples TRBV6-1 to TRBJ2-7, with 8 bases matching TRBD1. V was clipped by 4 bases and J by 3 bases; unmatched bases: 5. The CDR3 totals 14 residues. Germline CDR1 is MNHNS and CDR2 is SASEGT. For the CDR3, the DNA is TGTGCCAGCAGTGCAGGGACAGGAAGCTACGAGCAGTACTTC. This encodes CASSAGTGSYEQYF.

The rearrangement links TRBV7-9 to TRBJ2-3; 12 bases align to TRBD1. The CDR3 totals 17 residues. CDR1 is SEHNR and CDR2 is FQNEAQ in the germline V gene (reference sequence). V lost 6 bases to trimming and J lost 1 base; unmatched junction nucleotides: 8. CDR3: CASSSTGTGGRTDTQYF. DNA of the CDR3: TGTGCCAGCAGTTCAACCGGGACAGGGGGCCGCACAGATACGCAGTATTTT.

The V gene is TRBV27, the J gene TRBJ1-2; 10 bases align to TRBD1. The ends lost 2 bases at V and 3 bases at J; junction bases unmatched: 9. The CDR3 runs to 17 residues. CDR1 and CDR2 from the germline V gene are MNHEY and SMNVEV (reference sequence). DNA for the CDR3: TGTGCCAGCAGTTTAGGGGACAGGGGACGGCGAGACTATGGCTACACCTTC. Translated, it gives CASSLGDRGRRDYGYTF.

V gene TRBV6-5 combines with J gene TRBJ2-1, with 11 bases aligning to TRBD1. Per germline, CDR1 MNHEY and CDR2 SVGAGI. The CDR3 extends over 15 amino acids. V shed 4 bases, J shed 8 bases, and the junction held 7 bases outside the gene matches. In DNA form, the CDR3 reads TGTGCCAGCAGTTCCCCCGGGACAGGGGGTCATGAGCAGTTCTTC. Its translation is CASSSPGTGGHEQFF.

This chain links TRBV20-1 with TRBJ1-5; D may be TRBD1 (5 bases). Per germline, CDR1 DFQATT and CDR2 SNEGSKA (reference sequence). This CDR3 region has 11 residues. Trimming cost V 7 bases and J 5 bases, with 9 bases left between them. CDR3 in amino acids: CSVGDDQPQHF. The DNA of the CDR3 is TGCAGTGTAGGGGACGATCAGCCCCAGCATTTT.

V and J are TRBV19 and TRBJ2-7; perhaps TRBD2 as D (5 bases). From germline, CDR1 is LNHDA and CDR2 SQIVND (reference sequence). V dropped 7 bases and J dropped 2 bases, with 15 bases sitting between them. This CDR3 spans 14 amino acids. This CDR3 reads CASKPRSGAYEQYF. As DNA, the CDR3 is TGTGCCAGTAAGCCTCGGAGCGGCGCCTACGAGCAGTACTTC. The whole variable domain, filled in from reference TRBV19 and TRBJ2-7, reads DGGITQSPKYLFRKEGQNVTLSCEQNLNHDAMYWYRQDPGQGLRLIYYSQIVNDFQKGDIAEGYSVSREKKESFPLTVTSAQKNPTAFYLCASKPRSGAYEQYFGPGTRLTVT.

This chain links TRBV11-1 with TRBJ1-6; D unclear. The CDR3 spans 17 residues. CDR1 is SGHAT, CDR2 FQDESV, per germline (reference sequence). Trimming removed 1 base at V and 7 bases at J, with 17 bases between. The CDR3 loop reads CASSLGRDQLGNSPLHF. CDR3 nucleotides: TGTGCCAGCAGCTTAGGCCGAGACCAGCTGGGGAATTCACCCCTCCACTTT. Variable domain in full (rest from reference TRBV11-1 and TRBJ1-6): EAEVAQSPRYKITEKSQAVAFWCDPISGHATLYWYRQILGQGPELLVQFQDESVVDDSQLPKDRFSAERLKGVDSTLKIQPAELGDSAMYLCASSLGRDQLGNSPLHFGNGTRLTVT.

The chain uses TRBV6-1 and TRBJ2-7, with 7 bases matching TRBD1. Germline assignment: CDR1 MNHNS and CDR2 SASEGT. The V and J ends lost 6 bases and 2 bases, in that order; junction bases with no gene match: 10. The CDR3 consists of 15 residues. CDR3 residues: CASRQYRGFTYEQYF. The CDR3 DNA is TGTGCCAGCAGGCAATACAGGGGTTTCACCTACGAGCAGTACTTC.

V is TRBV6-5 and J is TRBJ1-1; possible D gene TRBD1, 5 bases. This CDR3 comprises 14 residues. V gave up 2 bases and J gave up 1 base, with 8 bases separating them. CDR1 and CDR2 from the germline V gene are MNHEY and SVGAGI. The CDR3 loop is CASSYGGENTEAFF. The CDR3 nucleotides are TGTGCCAGCAGTTACGGGGGGGAGAACACTGAAGCTTTCTTT.

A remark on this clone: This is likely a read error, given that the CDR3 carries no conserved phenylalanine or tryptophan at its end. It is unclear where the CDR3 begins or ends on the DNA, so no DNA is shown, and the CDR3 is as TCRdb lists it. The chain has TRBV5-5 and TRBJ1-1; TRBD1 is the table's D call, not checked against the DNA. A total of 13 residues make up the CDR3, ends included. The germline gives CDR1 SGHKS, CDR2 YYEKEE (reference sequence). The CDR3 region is CASSLGPTVGTEQ.

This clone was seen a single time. CDR3 bases: TGCGCCAGCAGCCCAGACATGCGGGGGGGCCGAACAGATACGCAGTATTTT. Its protein is CASSPDMRGGRTDTQYF. The chain couples TRBV4-3 to TRBJ2-3; 9 bases fit TRBD2. V dropped 4 bases and J dropped 3; count of bases not matched to a gene: 11. This CDR3 is built from 17 residues. The V gene's germline CDR1 is LGHNA and CDR2 YSLEER.

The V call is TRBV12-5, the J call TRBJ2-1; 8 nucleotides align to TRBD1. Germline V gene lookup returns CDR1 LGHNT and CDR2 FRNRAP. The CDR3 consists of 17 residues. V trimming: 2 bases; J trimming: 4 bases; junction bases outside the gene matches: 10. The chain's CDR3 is CASGLILGDRTYNEQFF. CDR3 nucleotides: TGTGCTAGTGGTTTGATCCTCGGGGACAGGACATACAATGAGCAGTTCTTC. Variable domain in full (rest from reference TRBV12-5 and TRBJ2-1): DARVTQTPRHKVTEMGQEVTMRCQPILGHNTVFWYRQTMMQGLELLAYFRNRAPLDDSGMPKDRFSAEMPDATLATLKIQPSEPRDSAVYFCASGLILGDRTYNEQFFGPGTRLTVL.

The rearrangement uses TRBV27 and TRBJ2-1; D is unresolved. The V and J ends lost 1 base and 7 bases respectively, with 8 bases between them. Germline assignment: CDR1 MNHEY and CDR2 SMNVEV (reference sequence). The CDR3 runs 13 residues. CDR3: CASSLLGSNEQFF. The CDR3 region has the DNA TGTGCCAGCAGTTTATTGGGTTCTAATGAGCAGTTCTTC.

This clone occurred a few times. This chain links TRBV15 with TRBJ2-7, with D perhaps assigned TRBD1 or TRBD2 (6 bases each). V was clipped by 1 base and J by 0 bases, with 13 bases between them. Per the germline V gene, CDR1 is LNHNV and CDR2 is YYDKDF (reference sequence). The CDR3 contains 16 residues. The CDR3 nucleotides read TGTGCCACCAGCAGAGGGGGGGCGGAGTACTCCTACGAGCAGTACTTC. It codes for CATSRGGAEYSYEQYF.

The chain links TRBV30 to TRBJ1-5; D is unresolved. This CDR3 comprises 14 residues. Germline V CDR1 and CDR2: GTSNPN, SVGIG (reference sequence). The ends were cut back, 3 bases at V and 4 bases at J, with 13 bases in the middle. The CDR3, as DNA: TGTGCCTGGAGCCTGGCCATAAGAAATCAGCCCCAGCATTTT. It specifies CAWSLAIRNQPQHF.

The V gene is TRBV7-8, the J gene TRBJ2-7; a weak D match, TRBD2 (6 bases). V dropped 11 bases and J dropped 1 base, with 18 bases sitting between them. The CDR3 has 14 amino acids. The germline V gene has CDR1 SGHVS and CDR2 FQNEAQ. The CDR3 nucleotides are TGTGCCTCCTACTCTGCGGGGATGTCCTACGAGCAGTACTTC. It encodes CASYSAGMSYEQYF.

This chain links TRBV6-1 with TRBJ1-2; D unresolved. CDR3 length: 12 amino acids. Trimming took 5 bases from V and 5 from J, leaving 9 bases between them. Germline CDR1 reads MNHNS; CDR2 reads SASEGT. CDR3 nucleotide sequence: TGTGCCAGCAGTATGGGCTGGTATGGCTACACCTTC. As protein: CASSMGWYGYTF.

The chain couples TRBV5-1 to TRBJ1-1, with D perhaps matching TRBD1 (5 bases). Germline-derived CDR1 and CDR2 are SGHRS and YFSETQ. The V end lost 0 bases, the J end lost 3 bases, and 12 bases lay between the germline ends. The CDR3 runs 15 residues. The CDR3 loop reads CASSLDQGRHTEAFF. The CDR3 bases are TGCGCCAGCAGCTTGGACCAGGGCCGACACACTGAAGCTTTCTTT.

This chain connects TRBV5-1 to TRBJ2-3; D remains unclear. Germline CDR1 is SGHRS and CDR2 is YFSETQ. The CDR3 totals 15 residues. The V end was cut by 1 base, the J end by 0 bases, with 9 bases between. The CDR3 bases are TGCGCCAGCAGCTTGCAGGCTTCTAGCACAGATACGCAGTATTTT. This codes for CASSLQASSTDTQYF. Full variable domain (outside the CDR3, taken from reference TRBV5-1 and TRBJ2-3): KAGVTQTPRYLIKTRGQQVTLSCSPISGHRSVSWYQQTPGQGLQFLFEYFSETQRNKGNFPGRFSGRQFSNSRSEMNVSTLELGDSALYLCASSLQASSTDTQYFGPGTRLTVL.

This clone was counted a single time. The CDR3 DNA reads as TGTGCCAGCAGTCAGGGGCTGGGGGGATATGGCTACACCTTC. This sequence encodes CASSQGLGGYGYTF. The chain uses TRBV28 and TRBJ1-2; a possible D gene is TRBD1 (6 bases). The germline V and J ends were trimmed by 5 bases and 5 bases, with 15 bases remaining between them. There are 14 residues in the CDR3. CDR1 is MDHEN and CDR2 is SYDVKM in the germline V gene.